A single sample gave rise to the 22 T cell receptor beta chains below, sequenced in a study of blood T cell repertoires in COVID-19. Sequenced by immunoSEQ multiplex PCR; TCRdb stores in-frame clones only, minus some. The table has about 82,000 clones, around 80% seen once; the top ten hold around 34%. Sequenced: peripheral blood. These receptors were taken from a man in his sixties with COVID-19, enrolled during active disease.

The rearrangement joins TRBV9 to TRBJ1-3; D not resolved. Between the trimmed V and J ends, which lost 4 bases and 2 bases, there was a span of 13 bases. The germline gives CDR1 SGDLS, CDR2 YYNGEE. The CDR3 spans 15 residues. In DNA, the CDR3 is TGTGCCAGCAGCACCTCCGGGGATGCTGGAAACACCATATATTTT. Amino acid sequence: CASSTSGDAGNTIYF. Based on the CDR3 plus reference TRBV9 and TRBJ1-3, the full variable domain is DSGVTQTPKHLITATGQRVTLRCSPRSGDLSVYWYQQSLDQGLQFLIQYYNGEERAKGNILERFSAQQFPDLHSELNLSSLELGDSALYFCASSTSGDAGNTIYFGEGSWLTVV.

The V call is TRBV3-1 (or the pseudogene TRBV3-2), the J call TRBJ1-1; TRBD1 is a possible D gene (5 bases). Trimming stripped 4 bases from V and 1 base from J, with 10 bases between. The CDR3 extends over 14 amino acids. Germline-derived CDR1 and CDR2 are LGHDT and YNNKEL (reference sequence). The CDR3 here is CASSLGGGNTEAFF. The CDR3 DNA follows: TGTGCCAGCAGCCTGGGGGGTGGGAACACTGAAGCTTTCTTT.

This clone was observed many times. The chain recombines TRBV7-9 with TRBJ1-1; possibly TRBD1 for D (6 bases). Germline V lookup: CDR1 SEHNR, CDR2 FQNEAQ (reference sequence). The CDR3 is 12 amino acids. Trimming pared 3 bases from V and 7 bases from J, leaving 9 bases between. CDR3 sequence: CASSFTGIEAFF. In DNA form, the CDR3 reads TGTGCCAGCAGCTTCACAGGGATTGAAGCTTTCTTT. The variable domain in full, with the rest retrieved from reference TRBV7-9 and TRBJ1-1, is DTGVSQNPRHKITKRGQNVTFRCDPISEHNRLYWYRQTLGQGPEFLTYFQNEAQLEKSRLLSDRFSAERPKGSFSTLEIQRTEQGDSAMYLCASSFTGIEAFFGQGTRLTVV.

The chain is built from TRBV7-2 and TRBJ2-1, with 14 bases lining up with TRBD2. The germline gives CDR1 SGHTA, CDR2 FQGNSA. The trim removed 4 bases at V and 15 bases at J, leaving 11 bases unmatched. The CDR3 contains 15 residues. CDR3 DNA sequence: TGTGCCAGCAGCTCAGCCGGGACTAGCGGGAGTCCGCGGTTCTTC. Translating gives CASSSAGTSGSPRFF.

The chain carries TRBV7-2 and TRBJ1-2, with D maybe TRBD1 (6 bases). The germline V gene has CDR1 SGHTA and CDR2 FQGNSA. There are 13 residues in the CDR3. V lost 11 bases to trimming and J lost 0 bases, with 13 bases between them. Written as DNA, the CDR3 is TGTGCCGGGGGGGGGCGAGCTAACTATGGCTACACCTTC. Translated, it gives CAGGGRANYGYTF.

In regard to this clone: One end of the junction fails to match germline, which may point to a read error. The genes are TRBV7-7 and TRBJ2-5, with 9 bases that match TRBD2. This CDR3 is built from 17 residues. The germline gives CDR1 SSHAT, CDR2 FNYEAQ (reference sequence). For the CDR3, the DNA is TGTGCTAGCAGCTTATCCCCGGGACTAGCAGGGGCAGAGACCCAGTACTTC. This encodes CASSLSPGLAGAETQYF.

J is TRBJ2-7 and V is TRBV28; tentatively, D is TRBD1 (6 bases). Germline loops: CDR1 MDHEN, CDR2 SYDVKM. The CDR3 has 15 amino acids. V lost 3 bases, J lost 3 bases, and 15 bases lay in between. The CDR3 protein is CASSFLMGTNYEQYF. The DNA for the CDR3 is TGTGCCAGCAGTTTCTTAATGGGGACAAACTACGAGCAGTACTTC.

The chain combines TRBV2 with TRBJ2-3; D is undetermined. V was shortened by 4 bases and J by 0 bases, with 5 bases between the two germline ends. In germline, CDR1 is SNHLY, CDR2 FYNNEI. The CDR3 spans 13 residues. The CDR3: CASSGSSTDTQYF. DNA for the CDR3: TGTGCCAGCAGTGGTTCTAGCACAGATACGCAGTATTTT.

This chain links TRBV5-1 with TRBJ2-1; TRBD2 matches 13 bases. Unmatched junction bases numbered 4, after V lost 3 bases and J lost 4 bases. The germline V gene encodes CDR1 SGHRS and CDR2 YFSETQ. There are 16 residues in the CDR3. CDR3 sequence reads: CASSSTSGRGYNEQFF. The CDR3, as DNA: TGCGCCAGCAGCTCTACTAGCGGGAGGGGATACAATGAGCAGTTCTTC.

This clone was observed at least ten times. The genes are TRBV14 and TRBJ2-7; D is ambiguous. V lost 0 bases, J lost 0 bases, and 15 bases lay in between. CDR1 is SGHDN, CDR2 FVKESK, per germline. The CDR3 consists of 17 residues. CDR3 amino acids: CASSQDLSPGYSYEQYF. CDR3 DNA sequence: TGTGCCAGCAGCCAAGATCTAAGCCCAGGCTACTCCTACGAGCAGTACTTC.

V and J are TRBV6-2 or TRBV6-3 and TRBJ2-1, with D tentatively TRBD2 (5 bases). This CDR3 is 16 amino acids long. The V end was cut by 4 bases, the J end by 0 bases, with 13 bases between. Germline CDR1 and CDR2: MNHEY and SVGEGT. The CDR3 protein is CASSSRTGSSYNEQFF. CDR3 in DNA: TGTGCCAGCAGTTCCCGGACGGGGAGCTCCTACAATGAGCAGTTCTTC.

This chain connects TRBV27 to TRBJ2-7; TRBD2 agrees at 10 bases. Germline V gene sequence: CDR1 MNHEY, CDR2 SMNVEV (reference sequence). This CDR3 has 16 amino acids. Germline trimming cut 6 bases from V and 2 bases from J; bases unmatched to any gene: 10. Here the CDR3 DNA reads TGTGCCAGCAGCACGCCAAAAGCGGGAGGGACCTACGAGCAGTACTTC. Its protein is CASSTPKAGGTYEQYF.

This clone turned up a few times. The chain carries TRBV6-5 and TRBJ2-1, with D perhaps matching TRBD2 (6 bases). Looked up from germline, CDR1 is MNHEY and CDR2 is SVGAGI. Trimming removed 5 bases from V and 1 base from J, with 9 bases in between. The CDR3 is made up of 14 amino acids. The CDR3: CASSRRESYNEQFF. CDR3 DNA sequence: TGTGCCAGCAGTCGACGGGAGTCCTACAATGAGCAGTTCTTC.

The chain recombines TRBV18 with TRBJ2-6, with D maybe TRBD2 (5 bases). The CDR3 is made up of 18 amino acids. Germline CDR1 is KGHSH and CDR2 is LQKENI. Trimming cost V 3 bases and J 2 bases, with 17 bases left between them. This CDR3 is CASSPIDGNSAGANVLTF. The CDR3 region has the DNA TGTGCCAGCTCACCTATTGACGGGAACTCGGCTGGGGCCAACGTCCTGACTTTC.

The rearrangement joins TRBV19 to TRBJ1-6; 8 positions agree with TRBD1. The germline CDR1 and CDR2 sequences are LNHDA and SQIVND (reference sequence). Trimming removed 4 bases from V and 10 bases from J; junction bases left unmatched: 9. The CDR3 contains 15 residues. CDR3 nucleotide sequence: TGTGCCAGTAGTACCGAGGACAGGGACCGATCACCCCTCCACTTT. Translating it yields CASSTEDRDRSPLHF.

The chain uses TRBV4-3 and TRBJ2-1; 9 nucleotides line up with TRBD1. This CDR3 is built from 22 residues. CDR1 LGHNA and CDR2 YSLEER come from the germline V gene. With V trimmed by 0 bases and J by 0 bases, 18 bases remained unmatched. The CDR3 is CASSQDWGTGPARVSSYNEQFF. CDR3 bases: TGCGCCAGCAGCCAAGATTGGGGGACAGGGCCGGCTCGTGTGAGCTCCTACAATGAGCAGTTCTTC.

This chain joins TRBV19 and TRBJ2-3; TRBD2 is a possible D gene (6 bases). CDR1 and CDR2 from the germline V gene are LNHDA and SQIVND (reference sequence). Trimming took 5 bases from V and 6 from J, leaving 18 bases between them. CDR3 length equals 15 residues. CDR3 in DNA: TGTGCCAGTAGTGAGAGCGGTACCGGAGGGGATACGCAGTATTTT. It translates to CASSESGTGGDTQYF.

This clone has more than one count but fewer than ten. The chain couples TRBV19 to TRBJ1-4, with D possibly TRBD1 on 5 matching bases. The CDR3 is 14 residues long. Germline V gene lookup returns CDR1 LNHDA and CDR2 SQIVND (reference sequence). V dropped 9 bases and J dropped 2 bases, with 13 bases sitting between them. The CDR3 spells CASAQTETNEKLFF. As DNA, the CDR3 is TGTGCCAGCGCCCAGACAGAGACTAATGAAAAACTGTTTTTT.

J is TRBJ1-1 and V is TRBV4-1, with 7 bases that match TRBD1. CDR1 and CDR2 from the germline V gene are MGHRA and YSYEKL. Trimming removed 4 bases from V and 0 bases from J; junction bases left unmatched: 5. The CDR3 spans 15 residues. In DNA form, the CDR3 reads TGCGCCAGCAGCCGGCCGGGACAGTTGAACACTGAAGCTTTCTTT. The encoded protein is CASSRPGQLNTEAFF.

The table lists this clone with a few counts. The chain has TRBV9 and TRBJ2-7; maybe TRBD2 (6 bases). From germline, CDR1 is SGDLS and CDR2 YYNGEE. This CDR3 spans 14 amino acids. Between the trimmed V and J ends, which lost 0 bases and 0 bases, there was a span of 7 bases. In DNA form, the CDR3 reads TGTGCCAGCAGCGTAGGGGACTTCTCCTACGAGCAGTACTTC. Protein: CASSVGDFSYEQYF.

The gene calls are TRBV7-8 and TRBJ2-6, with a tentative D call TRBD1 (6 bases). V was shortened by 10 bases and J by 1 base, with 20 bases between the two germline ends. This CDR3 contains 17 residues. In germline, CDR1 is SGHVS, CDR2 FQNEAQ. CDR3 protein: CATSVWQGTSGANVLTF. DNA for the CDR3: TGTGCCACCTCGGTGTGGCAGGGGACGTCTGGGGCCAACGTCCTGACTTTC.

This rearrangement joins TRBV3-1 (or the pseudogene TRBV3-2) to TRBJ1-3; 7 bases match TRBD1. With 6 bases clipped from V and 2 bases from J, the junction kept 7 bases outside the gene matches. The CDR3 length is 15 residues. CDR1 and CDR2 (germline): LGHDT, YNNKEL (reference sequence). This CDR3 reads CASSLDRVAGNTIYF. DNA of the CDR3: TGTGCCAGCAGTTTAGACAGGGTTGCTGGAAACACCATATATTTT.